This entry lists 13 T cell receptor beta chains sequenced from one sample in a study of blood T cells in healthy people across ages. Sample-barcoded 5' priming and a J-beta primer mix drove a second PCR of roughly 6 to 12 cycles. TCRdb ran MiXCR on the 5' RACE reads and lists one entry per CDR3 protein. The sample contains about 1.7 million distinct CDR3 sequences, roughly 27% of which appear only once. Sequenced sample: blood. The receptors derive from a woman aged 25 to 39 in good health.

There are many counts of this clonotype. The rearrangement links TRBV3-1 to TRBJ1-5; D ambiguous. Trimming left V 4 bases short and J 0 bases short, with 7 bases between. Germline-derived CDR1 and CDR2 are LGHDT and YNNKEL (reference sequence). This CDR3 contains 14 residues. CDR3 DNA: TGTGCCAGCAGCCTCATCGGTAGCAATCAGCCCCAGCATTTT. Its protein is CASSLIGSNQPQHF. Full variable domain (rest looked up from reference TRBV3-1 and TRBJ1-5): DTAVSQTPKYLVTQMGNDKSIKCEQNLGHDTMYWYKQDSKKFLKIMFSYNNKELIINETVPNRFSPKSPDKAHLNLHINSLELGDSAVYFCASSLIGSNQPQHFGDGTRLSIL.

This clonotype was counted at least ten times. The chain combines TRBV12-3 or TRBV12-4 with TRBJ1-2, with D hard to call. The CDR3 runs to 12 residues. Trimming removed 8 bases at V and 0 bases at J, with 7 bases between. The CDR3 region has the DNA TGTGCCAGCGGAACCTCTAACTATGGCTACACCTTC. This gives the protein CASGTSNYGYTF.

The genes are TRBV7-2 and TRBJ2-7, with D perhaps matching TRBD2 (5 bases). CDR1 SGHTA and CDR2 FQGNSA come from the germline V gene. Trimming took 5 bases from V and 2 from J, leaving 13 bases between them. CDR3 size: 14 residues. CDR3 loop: CASSAAGAAYEQYF. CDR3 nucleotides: TGTGCCAGCAGCGCCGCCGGAGCGGCCTACGAGCAGTACTTC.

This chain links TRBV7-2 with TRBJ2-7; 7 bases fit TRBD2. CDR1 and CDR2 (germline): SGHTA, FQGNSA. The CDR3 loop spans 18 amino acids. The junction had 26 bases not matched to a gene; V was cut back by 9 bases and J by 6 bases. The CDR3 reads CASSPNNMGSLTSCEQYF. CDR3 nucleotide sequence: TGTGCCAGTAGCCCAAATAATATGGGATCCCTGACTAGCTGCGAGCAGTACTTC.

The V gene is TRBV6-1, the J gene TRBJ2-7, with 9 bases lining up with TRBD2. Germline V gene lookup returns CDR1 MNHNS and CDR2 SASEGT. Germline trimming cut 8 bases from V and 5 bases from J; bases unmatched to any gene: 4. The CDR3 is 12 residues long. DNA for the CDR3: TGTGCCAGCCAGGGACTAGCTCACGAGCAGTACTTC. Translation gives CASQGLAHEQYF.

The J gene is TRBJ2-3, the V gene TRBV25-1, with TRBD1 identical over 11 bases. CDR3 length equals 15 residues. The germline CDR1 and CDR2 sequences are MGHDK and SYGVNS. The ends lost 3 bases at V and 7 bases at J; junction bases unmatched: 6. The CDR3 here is CASSESGTGGYTQYF. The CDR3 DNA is TGTGCCAGCAGTGAGTCCGGGACAGGGGGATATACGCAGTATTTT.

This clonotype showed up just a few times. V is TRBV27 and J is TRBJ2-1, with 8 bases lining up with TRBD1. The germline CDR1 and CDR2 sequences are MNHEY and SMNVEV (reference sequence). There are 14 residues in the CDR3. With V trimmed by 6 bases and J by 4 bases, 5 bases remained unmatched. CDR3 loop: CASRPGGAYNEQFF. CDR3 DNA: TGTGCCAGCAGGCCAGGGGGCGCGTACAATGAGCAGTTCTTC.

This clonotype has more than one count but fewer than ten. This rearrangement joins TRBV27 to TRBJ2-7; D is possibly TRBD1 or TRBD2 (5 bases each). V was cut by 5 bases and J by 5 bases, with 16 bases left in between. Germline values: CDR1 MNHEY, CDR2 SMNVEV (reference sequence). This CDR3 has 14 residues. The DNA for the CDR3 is TGTGCCAGCAGTCCCTGGGACCCGGGCAACGAGCAGTACTTC. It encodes CASSPWDPGNEQYF.

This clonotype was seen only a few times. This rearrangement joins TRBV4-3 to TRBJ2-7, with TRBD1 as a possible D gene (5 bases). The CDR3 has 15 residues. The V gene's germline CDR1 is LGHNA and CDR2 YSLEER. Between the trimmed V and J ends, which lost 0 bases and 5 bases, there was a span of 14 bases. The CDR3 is CASSQERGRVDEQYF. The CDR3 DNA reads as TGCGCCAGCAGCCAAGAAAGGGGAAGGGTCGACGAGCAGTACTTC.

CDR3 region: CASSLKRDVTGTQYF. The CDR3 DNA is TGTGCCAGCAGCCTGAAGAGAGATGTTACGGGGACCCAGTACTTC. The rearrangement links TRBV3-1 to TRBJ2-5; no definite D call. Trimming took off 4 bases at V and 7 bases at J, with 19 bases between the two ends. CDR1 is LGHDT, CDR2 YNNKEL, per germline (reference sequence). This CDR3 has 15 amino acids.

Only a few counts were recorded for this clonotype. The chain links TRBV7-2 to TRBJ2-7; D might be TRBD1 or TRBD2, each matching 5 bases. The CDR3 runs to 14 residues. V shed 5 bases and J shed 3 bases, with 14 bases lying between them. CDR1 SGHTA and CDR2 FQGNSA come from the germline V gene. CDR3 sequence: CASSKGRINYEQYF. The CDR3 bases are TGTGCCAGCAGCAAGGGACGGATCAACTACGAGCAGTACTTC.

The CDR3 here is CSARDDRGLSPYEQYF. The CDR3 DNA follows: TGCAGTGCTAGAGATGATCGGGGACTATCTCCCTACGAGCAGTACTTC. The chain has TRBV20-1 and TRBJ2-7; 7 nucleotides line up with TRBD2. The CDR3 length is 16 residues. The V gene end was trimmed by 0 bases and the J gene end by 2 bases; junction bases not matched to a gene: 10. Per germline, CDR1 DFQATT and CDR2 SNEGSKA (reference sequence).

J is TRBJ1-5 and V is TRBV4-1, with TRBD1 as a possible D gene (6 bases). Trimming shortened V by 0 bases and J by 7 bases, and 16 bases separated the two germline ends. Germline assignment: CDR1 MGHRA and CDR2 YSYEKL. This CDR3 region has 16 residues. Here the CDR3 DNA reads TGCGCCAGCAGCCAAGATTTAGTGTCAGGGGTACAGCCCCAGCATTTT. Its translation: CASSQDLVSGVQPQHF.